The TCR beta chain under discussion was sequenced for a study of CD8+CD57+ T cells in acquired aplastic anemia. About the study: The study obtained an average of 3.2 ug of DNA from sorted CD4+ and CD8+ cells. Mean read depth for CD4+ cells from healthy donors was roughly 10 million. The study's findings and limits: It was found that more than 25 CD8+ CDR3 sequences were shared between patients and controls. Patients versus controls showed no significant CD8+ Simpson's diversity difference.

The germline V and J ends were trimmed by 9 bases and 7 bases, with 15 bases remaining between them. Germline V gene lookup returns CDR1 KGHDR and CDR2 SFDVKD. The CDR3 runs 13 residues. CDR3 and TCR beta VDJ profiling relied on genomic DNA as the template. In TCRdb, the reads were re-called with MiXCR into one record per CDR3 protein. In the table there are about 160,000 distinct CDR3 sequences, roughly 47% of which are singletons. About this clonotype: Its target is unknown.

V usage is TRBV24-1 and J usage is TRBJ1-5; maybe TRBD1 (6 bases). Sample: sorted CD4+, CD8+, or CD8+CD57+ T cells (not recorded which) from PBMCs. This TCR was recovered from a human donor in good health. The DNA for the CDR3 is TGTGCCACCTCGAGAGGGGGGAGACAGCCCCAGCATTTT. It specifies CATSRGGRQPQHF.